The following is a T cell receptor beta chain sequence with its context. Its antigen remains unknown. These data belong to a study of Ad26.COV2.S vaccination and SARS-CoV-2 variants. Study in general: A participant enrolled in the COV1001 Ad26.COV2.S trial arm provided the sample. Regarding the study as a whole: Substantial post-vaccination breadth of spike-specific CD8+ and CD4+ T cell responses was reported. Breadth measured for non-spike TCRs was similar across vaccine and placebo recipients.

With 3 bases removed from V and 4 bases from J, the gap between germline ends came to 9 bases. CDR1 GTSNPN and CDR2 SVGIG come from the germline V gene (reference sequence). The CDR3 is 12 residues long. TCRdb's copy holds only in-frame clones and misses some; the assay was immunoSEQ multiplex PCR. The sample records about 440,000 clones, around 88% being singletons. Treatment: around 19 received Ad26.COV2.S at low or high dose, single or two shots; 5 received placebo; per-sample allocation not given. The investigators took samples on day 63 after the first vaccine or placebo injection. The clonotype originates from a person between 18 and 65 years old who received the Ad26.COV2.S COVID-19 vaccine or a placebo. The sample in question was peripheral blood, obtained in a trial of Ad26.COV2.S vaccine versus placebo. V and J are TRBV30 and TRBJ2-5; unclear D gene. The CDR3 DNA is TGTGCCTGGAGCCCTACGGGAGAGACCCAGTACTTC. This translates into CAWSPTGETQYF.